A selection of T cell receptor beta chains follows, all from one sample in a study of identical twins. TCRdb re-derived calls from the 5' RACE reads in MiXCR, one entry per CDR3 protein. The sample holds approximately 280,000 distinct CDR3 sequences, about 8% seen once. This sample also appeared in a second study, on yellow fever vaccine responses in identical twins.

Specimen: memory (CD45RO+) T cells sorted from blood. The receptors originated from a woman under 30 in good health. CDR3s include the opening cysteine and the closing phenylalanine or tryptophan. The D gene is left open where the match is weak. Clone size, where shown, is once, few, many, or a class for clones that have expanded.

D,size,J,V,DNA,CDR3
TRBD2,many,TRBJ2-3,TRBV7-2,TGTGCCAGCAGCTTAACCGGGGGGAGCACAGATACGCAGTATTTT,CASSLTGGSTDTQYF
TRBD1,many,TRBJ1-1,TRBV7-9,TGTGCCAGCAGCCCAGGGGGGAGGGCTGAAGCTTTCTTT,CASSPGGRAEAFF
NA,many,TRBJ2-4,TRBV4-1,TGCGCCAGCAGCCAAGATCAGCAAGCAGGGAACATTCAGTACTTC,CASSQDQQAGNIQYF
NA,NA,TRBJ1-1,TRBV4-1,TGCGCCAGCAGCCAAGACCGCAGGGCTTTCTTT,CASSQDRRAFF
TRBD2,many,TRBJ2-4,TRBV3-1,TGTGCCAGCAGCCAAGTCGGGAGGGCAAACATTCAGTACTTC,CASSQVGRANIQYF
NA,NA,TRBJ2-3,TRBV20-1,TGCAGTGCTCAGAGATACACGGCTAGCACAGATACGCAGTATTTT,CSAQRYTASTDTQYF
TRBD2,many,TRBJ2-1,TRBV7-7,TGTGCCAGCAGCCCCACTAGCGGGAGGGGCAATGAGCAGTTCTTC,CASSPTSGRGNEQFF
NA,many,TRBJ1-5,TRBV20-1,TGCAGTGCGGAACAGGGCCTGAAAAGCAATCAGCCCCAGCATTTT,CSAEQGLKSNQPQHF
NA,many,TRBJ2-2,TRBV7-9,TGTGCCAGCAGCTTTGGCAGACCCAACACCGGGGAGCTGTTTTTT,CASSFGRPNTGELFF
NA,many,TRBJ2-2,TRBV12-3/TRBV12-4,TGTGCCAGCAGTTTAGGTGTGGGGGCCGGGGAGCTGTTTTTT,CASSLGVGAGELFF
TRBD2,many,TRBJ2-1,TRBV2,TGTGCCAGCAGTGGCCTGGGACTAGCGGGAATCAATGAGCGGTTCTTC,CASSGLGLAGINERFF
NA,few,TRBJ2-5,TRBV7-9,TGTGCCAGCAGCCTCTCGGGACACCGTCAAGAGACCCAGTACTTC,CASSLSGHRQETQYF
TRBD2,NA,TRBJ2-3,TRBV15,TGTGCCACCAGCAGAGTAATAGCGGGAGTAGGGAGCACAGATACGCAGTATTTT,CATSRVIAGVGSTDTQYF
NA,many,TRBJ1-3,TRBV25-1,TGTGCCAGCAGTGATGCAGGAAACACCATATATTTT,CASSDAGNTIYF
TRBD2,many,TRBJ2-2,TRBV24-1,TGTGCCACCAGTGGGGAAAGAGCGGGGGGACCAAACACCGGGGAGCTGTTTTTT,CATSGERAGGPNTGELFF
TRBD1,NA,TRBJ1-5,TRBV2,TGTGCCAGCAGTAACAGGGGTCCAGTCCAGAATCAGCCCCAGCATTTT,CASSNRGPVQNQPQHF
TRBD1,NA,TRBJ2-7,TRBV20-1,TGCAGTGCTAGAAAGGACAGGAGCTCCTACGAGCAGTACTTC,CSARKDRSSYEQYF
TRBD1,many,TRBJ2-6,TRBV25-1,TGTGCCAGCAGGAGGGACAGGGGGCGATCTGGGGCCAACGTCCTGACTTTC,CASRRDRGRSGANVLTF